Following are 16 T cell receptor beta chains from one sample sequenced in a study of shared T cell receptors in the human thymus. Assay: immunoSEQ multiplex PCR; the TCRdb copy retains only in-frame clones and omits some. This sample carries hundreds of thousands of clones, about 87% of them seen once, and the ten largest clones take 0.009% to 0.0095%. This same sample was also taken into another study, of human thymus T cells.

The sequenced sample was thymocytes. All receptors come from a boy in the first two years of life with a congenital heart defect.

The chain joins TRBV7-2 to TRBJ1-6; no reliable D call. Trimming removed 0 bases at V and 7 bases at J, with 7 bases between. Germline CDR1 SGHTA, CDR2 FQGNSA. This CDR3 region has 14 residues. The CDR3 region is CASSLAQVNSPLHF. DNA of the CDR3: TGTGCCAGCAGCTTAGCGCAGGTCAATTCACCCCTCCACTTT. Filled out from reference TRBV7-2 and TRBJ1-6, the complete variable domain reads GAGVSQSPSNKVTEKGKDVELRCDPISGHTALYWYRQSLGQGLEFLIYFQGNSAPDKSGLPSDRFSAERTGGSVSTLTIQRTQQEDSAVYLCASSLAQVNSPLHFGNGTRLTVT.

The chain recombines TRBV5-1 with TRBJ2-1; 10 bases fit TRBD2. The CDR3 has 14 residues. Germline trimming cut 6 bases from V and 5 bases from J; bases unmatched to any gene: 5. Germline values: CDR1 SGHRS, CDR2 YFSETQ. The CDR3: CASTGLAGDNEQFF. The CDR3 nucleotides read TGCGCCAGCACCGGGCTAGCGGGGGACAATGAGCAGTTCTTC. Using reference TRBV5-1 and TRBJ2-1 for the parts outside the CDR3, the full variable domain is KAGVTQTPRYLIKTRGQQVTLSCSPISGHRSVSWYQQTPGQGLQFLFEYFSETQRNKGNFPGRFSGRQFSNSRSEMNVSTLELGDSALYLCASTGLAGDNEQFFGPGTRLTVL.

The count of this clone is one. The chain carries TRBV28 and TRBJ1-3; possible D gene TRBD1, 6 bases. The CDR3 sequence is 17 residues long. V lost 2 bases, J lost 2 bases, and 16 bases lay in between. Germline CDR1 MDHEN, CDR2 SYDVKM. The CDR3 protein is CASSLTAEGDPGNTIYF. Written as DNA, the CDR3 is TGTGCCAGCAGTTTAACCGCAGAGGGGGACCCTGGAAACACCATATATTTT.

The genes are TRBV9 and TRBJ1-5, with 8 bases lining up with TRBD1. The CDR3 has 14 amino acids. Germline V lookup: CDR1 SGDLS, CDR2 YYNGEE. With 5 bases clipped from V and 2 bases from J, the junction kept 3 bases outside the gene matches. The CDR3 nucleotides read TGTGCCAGCAGTGACAGGGGAGGCAATCAGCCCCAGCATTTT. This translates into CASSDRGGNQPQHF.

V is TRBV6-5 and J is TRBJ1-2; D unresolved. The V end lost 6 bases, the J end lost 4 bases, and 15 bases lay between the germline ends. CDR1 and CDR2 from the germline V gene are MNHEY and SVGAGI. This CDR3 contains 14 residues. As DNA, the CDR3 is TGTGCCAGCAGATCTATATCCGAGGTCTATGGCTACACCTTC. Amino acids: CASRSISEVYGYTF.

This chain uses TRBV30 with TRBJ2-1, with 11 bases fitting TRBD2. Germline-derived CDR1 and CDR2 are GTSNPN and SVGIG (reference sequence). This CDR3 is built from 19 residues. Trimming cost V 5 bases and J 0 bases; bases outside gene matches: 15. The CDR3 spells CAWGQGLAGRQSSYNEQFF. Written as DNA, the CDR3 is TGTGCCTGGGGGCAAGGACTAGCGGGCCGACAGAGCTCCTACAATGAGCAGTTCTTC. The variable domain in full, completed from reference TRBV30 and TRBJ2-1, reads SQTIHQWPATLVQPVGSPLSLECTVEGTSNPNLYWYRQAAGRGLQLLFYSVGIGQISSEVPQNLSASRPQDRQFILSSKKLLLSDSGFYLCAWGQGLAGRQSSYNEQFFGPGTRLTVL.

CDR3 in amino acids: CASSPDRNYGYTF. In DNA form, the CDR3 reads TGCGCCAGCAGCCCAGACAGAAACTATGGCTACACCTTC. V usage is TRBV5-1 and J usage is TRBJ1-2; D may be TRBD1 (5 bases). The CDR3 extends over 13 amino acids. V dropped 4 bases and J dropped 2 bases, with 9 bases sitting between them. The germline V gene has CDR1 SGHRS and CDR2 YFSETQ.

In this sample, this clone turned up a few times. CDR3 loop: CASQEGQTNEKLFF. The CDR3 DNA is TGTGCCAGTCAGGAGGGACAGACTAATGAAAAACTGTTTTTT. The rearrangement uses TRBV19 and TRBJ1-4, with 7 bases that match TRBD1. V lost 8 bases, J lost 2 bases, and 5 bases stayed unmatched. The V gene's germline CDR1 is LNHDA and CDR2 SQIVND (reference sequence). The CDR3 is 14 amino acids.

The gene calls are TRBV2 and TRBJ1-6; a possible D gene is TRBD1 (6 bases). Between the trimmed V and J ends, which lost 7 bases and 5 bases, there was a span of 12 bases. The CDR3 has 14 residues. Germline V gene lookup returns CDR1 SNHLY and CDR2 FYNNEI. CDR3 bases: TGTGCCAGCACAGGGGATTTTGATAATTCACCCCTCCACTTT. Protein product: CASTGDFDNSPLHF.

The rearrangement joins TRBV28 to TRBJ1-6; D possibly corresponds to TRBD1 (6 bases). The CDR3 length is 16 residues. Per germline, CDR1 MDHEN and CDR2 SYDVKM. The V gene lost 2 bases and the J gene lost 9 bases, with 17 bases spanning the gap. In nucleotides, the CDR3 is TGTGCCAGCAGTTTAGGGTTAGGGGGACGGGGTTCACCCCTCCACTTT. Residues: CASSLGLGGRGSPLHF.

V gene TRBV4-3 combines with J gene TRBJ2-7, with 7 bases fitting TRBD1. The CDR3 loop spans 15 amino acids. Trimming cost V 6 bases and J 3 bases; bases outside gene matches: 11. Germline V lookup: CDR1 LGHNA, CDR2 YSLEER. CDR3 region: CASSPDREFRYEQYF. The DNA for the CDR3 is TGCGCCAGCAGTCCAGACAGGGAGTTTCGCTACGAGCAGTACTTC.

The CDR3 DNA follows: TGTGCCAGCAGCCAACGGACTAGCGGAGACTCCTACAATGAGCAGTTCTTC. This translates into CASSQRTSGDSYNEQFF. The V and J genes are TRBV4-2 and TRBJ2-1, with TRBD2 identical over 10 bases. The germline V gene encodes CDR1 LGHNA and CDR2 YNFKEQ. With V trimmed by 2 bases and J by 0 bases, 4 bases remained unmatched. This CDR3 has 17 residues.

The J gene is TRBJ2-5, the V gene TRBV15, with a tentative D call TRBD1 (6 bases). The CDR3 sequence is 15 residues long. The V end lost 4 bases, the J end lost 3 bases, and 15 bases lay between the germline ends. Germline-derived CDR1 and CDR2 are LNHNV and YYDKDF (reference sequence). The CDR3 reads CATSTRLGGEETQYF. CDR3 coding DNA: TGTGCCACCAGCACACGATTAGGGGGAGAAGAGACCCAGTACTTC.

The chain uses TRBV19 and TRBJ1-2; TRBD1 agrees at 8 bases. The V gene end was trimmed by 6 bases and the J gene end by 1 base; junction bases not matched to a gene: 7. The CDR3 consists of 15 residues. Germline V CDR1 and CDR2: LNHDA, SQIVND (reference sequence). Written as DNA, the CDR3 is TGTGCCAGTAGCGGAAGGGACAGGATTAACTATGGCTACACCTTC. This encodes CASSGRDRINYGYTF.

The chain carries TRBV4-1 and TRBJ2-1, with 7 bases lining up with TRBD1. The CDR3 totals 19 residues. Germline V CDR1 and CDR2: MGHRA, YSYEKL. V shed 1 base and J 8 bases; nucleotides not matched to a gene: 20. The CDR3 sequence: CASSQGTHRGYGERDEQFF. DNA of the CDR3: TGCGCCAGCAGCCAAGGTACCCACAGGGGATATGGCGAACGCGATGAGCAGTTCTTC.

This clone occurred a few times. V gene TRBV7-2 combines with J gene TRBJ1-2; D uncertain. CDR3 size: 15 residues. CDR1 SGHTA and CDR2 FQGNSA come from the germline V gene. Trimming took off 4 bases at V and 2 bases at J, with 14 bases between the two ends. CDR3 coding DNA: TGTGCCAGCAGCTCTCAGGAGGAGGCGAACTATGGCTACACCTTC. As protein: CASSSQEEANYGYTF. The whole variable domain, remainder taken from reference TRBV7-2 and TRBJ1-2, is GAGVSQSPSNKVTEKGKDVELRCDPISGHTALYWYRQSLGQGLEFLIYFQGNSAPDKSGLPSDRFSAERTGGSVSTLTIQRTQQEDSAVYLCASSSQEEANYGYTFGSGTRLTVV.